One and the same sample provided the 13 T cell receptor beta chains below, sequenced in a study of beta chain features in type 1 diabetes. These receptors have no identified antigens. The whole isolated RNA underwent reverse transcription, so sequencing captured expressed TCRB transcripts. The assay was immunoSEQ multiplex PCR, and TCRdb's table has in-frame clones only and misses some. In the table there are roughly 350,000 clones, over 8.5% of which are singletons. Study-wide results and limits: Type 1 diabetes patients showed a moderate but significant shortening of TCRB CDR3s in all four CD4+ subsets.

The specimen sequenced was central memory CD4+ T cells from blood. The origin of the receptors is a young man with type 1 diabetes.

This sequence joins TRBV5-6 and TRBJ2-7, with 9 bases that match TRBD1. Germline loops: CDR1 SGHDT, CDR2 YYEEEE. Trimming at V came to 6 bases and at J to 5 bases, leaving 9 bases not matched to a gene. This CDR3 region has 14 residues. The CDR3 is CASTSRDRDHEQYF. The DNA of the CDR3 is TGTGCCAGCACCAGCCGGGACAGGGACCACGAGCAGTACTTC. The complete variable domain, with remaining parts taken from reference TRBV5-6 and TRBJ2-7, reads DAGVTQSPTHLIKTRGQQVTLRCSPKSGHDTVSWYQQALGQGPQFIFQYYEEEERQRGNFPDRFSGHQFPNYSSELNVNALLLGDSALYLCASTSRDRDHEQYFGPGTRLTVT.

This clone was seen a few times. This is likely a read error, given that the CDR3 carries no conserved phenylalanine or tryptophan at its end. Because the CDR3's place on the DNA is in doubt, the DNA is left out and the CDR3 is given as listed by TCRdb. The gene calls are TRBV5-4 and TRBJ1-1. Both ends counted, the CDR3 spans 11 residues. Germline V gives CDR1 SGHNT, CDR2 YYREEE (reference sequence). The CDR3 sequence is CASSLRSSEPI.

This rearrangement joins TRBV19 to TRBJ2-2, with D maybe TRBD1 (6 bases). V was clipped by 6 bases and J by 3 bases, with 11 bases between them. Germline CDR1 is LNHDA and CDR2 is SQIVND (reference sequence). The CDR3 runs 14 residues. The CDR3 bases are TGTGCCAGTAGAAGGGGGTTCGACACCGGGGAGCTGTTTTTT. It encodes CASRRGFDTGELFF.

J is TRBJ2-7 and V is TRBV6-1; D call uncertain. Germline V gene sequence: CDR1 MNHNS, CDR2 SASEGT. Deletions cut 6 bases from V and 2 bases from J, with 14 bases between. This CDR3 spans 14 amino acids. The CDR3 loop is CASRRSFSPYEQYF. The CDR3 DNA sequence: TGTGCCAGCAGAAGGAGTTTTTCCCCCTACGAGCAGTACTTC.

V usage is TRBV28 and J usage is TRBJ2-7, with TRBD2 matching over 9 bases. Germline loops: CDR1 MDHEN, CDR2 SYDVKM. This CDR3 is built from 11 residues. V dropped 6 bases and J dropped 13; count of bases not matched to a gene: 7. CDR3 bases: TGTGCCAGCAGGGGCGGGAGGGCGTCATACTTC. This encodes CASRGGRASYF.

As concerns this clone: The sample holds other DNA sequences that translate to the same CDR3. V and J are TRBV11-2 and TRBJ2-3, with D unresolved. The CDR3 runs 12 residues. Trimming took off 5 bases at V and 4 bases at J, with 7 bases between the two ends. Germline V gene data show CDR1 as SGHAT and CDR2 as FQNNGV. The CDR3 bases are TGTGCCAGCAGCCCGGGCGCAGATACGCAGTATTTT. It is translated as CASSPGADTQYF.

This clone occurred a few times. The chain employs TRBV4-3 and TRBJ1-5, with D uncertain. V lost 8 bases, J lost 4 bases, and 18 bases lay in between. CDR1 is LGHNA, CDR2 YSLEER, per germline. The CDR3 extends over 15 amino acids. The CDR3: CASSTTVGRNQPQHF. In DNA, the CDR3 is TGCGCCAGCTCCACAACGGTGGGCCGTAATCAGCCCCAGCATTTT.

J is TRBJ1-2 and V is TRBV28; TRBD1 might be the D (5 bases). The CDR3 totals 13 residues. CDR1 is MDHEN and CDR2 is SYDVKM in the germline V gene. Trimming pared 4 bases from V and 6 bases from J, leaving 12 bases between. The CDR3 region has the DNA TGTGCCAGCAGTTGGGGACTGGCGAATGGCTACACCTTC. Translation gives CASSWGLANGYTF.

The chain has TRBV5-1 and TRBJ2-3, with 7 bases fitting TRBD2. The CDR3 loop spans 16 amino acids. From germline, CDR1 is SGHRS and CDR2 YFSETQ. V was pared by 0 bases and J by 4 bases, with 8 bases of the junction left unmatched. CDR3 nucleotides: TGCGCCAGCAGCTTGGCCCTCGGACTAGGGTCAGATACGCAGTATTTT. Translation gives CASSLALGLGSDTQYF.

This clone was counted many times. The chain has TRBV10-3 and TRBJ2-1; 12 bases are a match to TRBD2. V was clipped by 6 bases and J by 9 bases; unmatched bases: 0. CDR3 length equals 12 residues. Germline CDR1 is ENHRY and CDR2 is SYGVKD. The CDR3 sequence is CAIRGLAGEQFF. CDR3 bases: TGTGCCATCAGGGGACTAGCGGGTGAGCAGTTCTTC.

This clone has a count of ten or more. The rearrangement links TRBV28 to TRBJ2-3, with 8 bases fitting TRBD2. CDR3 length: 14 residues. V gave up 4 bases and J gave up 5 bases; unmatched junction bases: 5. CDR1 is MDHEN and CDR2 is SYDVKM in the germline V gene. Here the CDR3 reads CASSYASGGDTQYF. CDR3 bases: TGTGCCAGCAGTTACGCCAGCGGGGGAGATACGCAGTATTTT.

The chain's CDR3 is CASSPVLLTLAKNIQYF. The CDR3, as DNA: TGTGCCAGTAGTCCAGTCCTTCTCACGCTAGCCAAAAACATTCAGTACTTC. This chain connects TRBV19 to TRBJ2-4; no firm D call. CDR3 length: 17 residues. V was pared by 5 bases and J by 0 bases, with 17 bases between. In germline, CDR1 is LNHDA, CDR2 SQIVND (reference sequence).

Ten or more counts support this clone. The chain employs TRBV13 and TRBJ2-2, with D unresolved. Germline CDR1 is PRHDT and CDR2 is FYEKMQ (reference sequence). This CDR3 is built from 14 residues. V was cut by 6 bases and J by 9 bases, with 17 bases left in between. The DNA for the CDR3 is TGTGCCAGCAGTTACTCGGCCGGTTCTCGGGAGCTGTTTTTT. It yields the protein CASSYSAGSRELFF.